The present T cell receptor (beta chain) was sequenced within a study of T cell changes during pregnancy in multiple sclerosis. The CDR3 covers 15 residues. J was trimmed by 5 bases and V by 5 bases; bases with no gene match: 7. Germline V gene sequence: CDR1 MNHEY, CDR2 SVGAGI. The repertoire was sequenced with immunoSEQ multiplex PCR; TCRdb's copy has only in-frame clones and lacks some. The table includes approximately 70,000 clones, approximately 94% detected once. The chain carries TRBV6-5 and TRBJ2-2, with 8 bases matching TRBD2. The sample was peripheral blood, taken in the third trimester of pregnancy. The source of this sequence is a female donor with multiple sclerosis, enrolled in a pregnancy study. The CDR3 DNA is TGTGCCAGCAGTCCAGCGGGAGCGGGGACCGGGGAGCTGTTTTTT. Protein product: CASSPAGAGTGELFF.